This T cell receptor beta chain was retrieved from a study of shared clonotypes between healthy human individuals. Assay: immunoSEQ multiplex PCR; the TCRdb copy retains only in-frame clones and omits some. The sample includes 550,000 to 750,000 clones, 95% of them seen just once. Selected positively for CCR7 and CD45RO-negative, naive CD8 cells excluded terminally differentiated effector memory CD45RA+ cells. The CDR3 contains 14 residues. The germline gives CDR1 MNHEY, CDR2 SMNVEV (reference sequence). J lost 2 bases, V lost 7 bases, and 6 bases had no gene match. The source of this sequence is a woman aged 25 to 39 in good health. The sample taken for sequencing was naive CD8+ T cells sorted from blood. This chain uses TRBV27 with TRBJ2-3; 7 bases fit TRBD2. The CDR3 sequence is CASMPGLTTDTQYF. The CDR3 DNA reads as TGTGCCAGCATGCCGGGACTAACCACAGATACGCAGTATTTT.